This entry concerns a single T cell receptor beta chain. The data are from a study of blood T cell repertoires in COVID-19. Overall study context: The United States, Italy and Spain provided the acute and convalescent COVID-19 samples.

The germline V gene has CDR1 MNHEY and CDR2 SMNVEV (reference sequence). V shed 6 bases, J shed 6 bases, and the junction held 10 bases outside the gene matches. This CDR3 contains 14 residues. In the source study's methods: It was from reference gene primer amplification that nucleated cell counts were estimated. Sequenced by immunoSEQ multiplex PCR; TCRdb stores in-frame clones only, minus some. That table supplies the V and J calls and clone size; D and trimming were determined from the DNA. The table shows over 120,000 clones, with roughly 86% occurring only once. V is TRBV27 and J is TRBJ2-7, with 8 bases identical to TRBD1. The receptor was isolated from a woman between 45 and 65 years old with acute or convalescent COVID-19. Sequences were obtained from peripheral blood. CDR3 amino acids: CASSLTTGVSEQYF. CDR3 bases: TGTGCCAGCAGCCTGACGACAGGGGTGAGCGAGCAGTACTTC.